This T cell receptor (beta chain) is drawn from a study of Graves' ophthalmopathy and Graves' hyperthyroidism. The overall study: The study drew peripheral blood at initial diagnosis, before any treatment.

Someone took the PBMCs out of more than 9 ml of fresh peripheral blood. The authors amplified TCR beta CDR3 regions, and they did so from RNA transcripts for repertoire sequencing. Investigators did first-round RT-PCR with HTBI primers, then second-round multiplex PCR. TCRdb reprocessed the multiplex PCR reads via MiXCR and lists one record per CDR3 protein. Counted here are 220,000 or so distinct CDR3 sequences, around a fifth occurring once; the ten biggest clones make up around 45%. Overall study results and limits: Classification of ophthalmopathy versus stable hyperthyroidism by a 13-signature model yielded around 90% sensitivity and just under 83% specificity. Clonotypes were expanded in thyroid at above 0.001 frequency, and most also appeared in blood.

CDR1 is MNHNS, CDR2 SASEGT, per germline. The CDR3 runs 14 residues. Trimming at V came to 2 bases and at J to 3 bases, leaving 2 bases not matched to a gene. This clonotype showed up many times. The target antigen is unknown. The TCR originated in a woman in her forties or fifties with Graves' ophthalmopathy. The V and J genes are TRBV6-1 and TRBJ1-1, with 8 nucleotides matching TRBD1. Sequenced input: peripheral blood. The chain's CDR3 is CASSETGGYTEAFF. Written as DNA, the CDR3 is TGTGCCAGCAGTGAAACAGGGGGTTACACTGAAGCTTTCTTT.